A selection of T cell receptor beta chains follows, all from one sample in a study of PD-1 blockade in classical Hodgkin lymphoma. The assay was immunoSEQ multiplex PCR, and TCRdb's table has in-frame clones only and misses some. The table records approximately 28,000 clones, more than 60% of them present only once. This specimen consisted of CD4+ T cells from blood, obtained before the fourth cycle of nivolumab. The receptor set was obtained from a human donor with classical Hodgkin lymphoma. Each CDR3 is given with its conserved first and last residue. Fields, in order: clone size, V gene, J gene, CDR3 protein. Size tells how often a clone was seen (once, few, many) or the class of an expanded clone, and some rows leave it out.

.	TRBV5-4	TRBJ2-7	CASSLGLGTSGGEQYF
.	TRBV12-5	TRBJ2-3	CASGLGGAGYDTQYF
.	TRBV27	TRBJ2-2	CASSFKGGRAIGELFF
once	TRBV29-1	TRBJ1-4	CSVFIGQPGANEKLFF
.	TRBV28	TRBJ2-7	CASSFSNGRYEQYF
.	TRBV19	TRBJ1-1	CASSIFRGNTEAFF
.	TRBV27	TRBJ1-1	CASSLPPDRGTLVTEAFF
.	TRBV5-1	TRBJ2-1	CASSGESYNEQFF
few	TRBV4-2	TRBJ2-1	CASSQDRLAGDIRVNNEQFF
few	TRBV7-9	TRBJ1-1	CASSRQGEYTEAFF
.	TRBV28	TRBJ2-3	CASSLGLAGAGDTQYF
.	TRBV5-1	TRBJ2-7	CASSLNGWGEQYF
.	TRBV6-5	TRBJ2-3	CASSYSGTSSTDTQYF
.	TRBV18	TRBJ2-2	CASSPGDTNTGELFF
.	TRBV28	TRBJ1-2	CASRPGPLYGYTF
few	TRBV30	TRBJ1-1	CAWNPALGGNTEAFF
.	TRBV7-8	TRBJ2-2	CASSLVTGAYGNTGELFF
.	TRBV6-1	TRBJ1-2	CASSEGNYGYTF
.	TRBV9	TRBJ2-7	CASSAGLAFYEQYF
.	TRBV19	TRBJ1-5	CASSIGRGGQPQHF
.	TRBV11-3	TRBJ2-1	CASSLDRTGEQFF
few	TRBV15	TRBJ2-2	CATSGLWAGSTGELFF
.	TRBV19	TRBJ1-5	CASSDTWGSNQPQHF
.	TRBV15	TRBJ2-7	CATSSTRQGPTYEQYF
.	TRBV6-5	TRBJ2-7	CASSRTGKDSYEQYF
.	TRBV4-2	TRBJ2-4	CASSQAGGTISGIQYF
few	TRBV28	TRBJ1-3	CASSSYDRPRNTIYF
.	TRBV19	TRBJ2-5	CASSWGRETQYF
once	TRBV28	TRBJ1-1	CASSLIIRGTEAFF
.	TRBV7-3	TRBJ2-3	CASSLRRGGPTTDTQYF
.	TRBV7-2	TRBJ2-5	CASSYLAGSRETQYF
few	TRBV2	TRBJ1-2	CASNPAGGKGYTF
.	TRBV19	TRBJ2-3	CASSNRLAGALDTQYF
.	TRBV7-9	TRBJ1-2	CASSSYQGISKGYTF
.	TRBV10-3	TRBJ2-3	CAISEQGADTQYF
.	TRBV5-8	TRBJ2-2	CASSAIRGWDPGELFF
.	TRBV6-5	TRBJ2-2	CASSYFRNTGELFF
.	TRBV4-1	TRBJ1-3	CASSRGRDSGNTIYF
.	TRBV28	TRBJ2-2	CASRQGRTGELFF
.	TRBV7-9	TRBJ1-2	CASSPRREGSKEDYGYTF
.	TRBV6-1	TRBJ2-5	CASRKRGGETQYF
few	TRBV9	TRBJ2-2	CASSDYWDYSNTGELFF
.	TRBV7-2	TRBJ2-7	CASSFDSSYEQYF
once	TRBV29-1	TRBJ2-1	CSAPGQGTINEQFF
.	TRBV7-6	TRBJ1-2	CASSPPGGGYGYTF
.	TRBV27	TRBJ1-2	CASSPGPLEGYTF
.	TRBV5-4	TRBJ2-1	CASSLEASDNEQFF
.	TRBV28	TRBJ2-3	CASSLGYSSTDTQYF
.	TRBV6-6	TRBJ1-6	CANPGTPNYNSPLHF
once	TRBV4-2	TRBJ2-1	CASSLRTSGSYNEQFF
few	TRBV18	TRBJ2-7	CASSPSLGYEQYF
.	TRBV7-7	TRBJ2-2	CASSTWTGVNTGELFF